Listed below are T cell receptor beta chains from one sample, sequenced in a study of regulatory T cells in long-lasting Graves disease. TCRdb re-called the multiplex PCR reads with MiXCR, one entry per CDR3 protein. The sample holds 550,000 to 600,000 distinct CDR3 sequences; about 15% are singletons and the top ten take about 12%. These data also featured in a second study, about T cells in Graves' hyperthyroidism and ophthalmopathy.

The specimen comprised peripheral blood mononuclear cells (PBMCs), sampled at new diagnosis, from a patient treated with antithyroid drugs. Source of these receptors: a man younger than 35 with Graves disease. The CDR3 runs from the conserved cysteine through the conserved F or W. D genes are given only for firm matches. Clone size is given for some rows only: seen once, a few or many times, or a class if the clone is expanded.

d_call: TRBD2
clone_size: many
j_call: TRBJ2-1
v_call: TRBV9
cdr3_aa: CASSLRLARGHNEQFF

d_call: .
clone_size: few
j_call: TRBJ1-1
v_call: TRBV12-5
cdr3_aa: CASGSQITEAFF

d_call: TRBD1
clone_size: .
j_call: TRBJ1-4
v_call: TRBV6-1
cdr3_aa: CASTPDRVNEKLFF

d_call: .
clone_size: .
j_call: TRBJ2-2
v_call: TRBV10-3
cdr3_aa: CAISESKAKRGGVLGELFF

d_call: TRBD2
clone_size: many
j_call: TRBJ2-5
v_call: TRBV10-3
cdr3_aa: CAIKGAGDETQYF

d_call: TRBD2
clone_size: many
j_call: TRBJ2-1
v_call: TRBV30
cdr3_aa: CAWSVAGEGYNEQFF

d_call: .
clone_size: many
j_call: TRBJ1-1
v_call: TRBV27
cdr3_aa: CASSLSAGANTEAFF

d_call: TRBD2
clone_size: many
j_call: TRBJ2-5
v_call: TRBV11-3
cdr3_aa: CASSPPLGPREGETQYF

d_call: .
clone_size: many
j_call: TRBJ2-7
v_call: TRBV12-3/TRBV12-4
cdr3_aa: CASSLPGRSFYEQYF

d_call: TRBD1
clone_size: .
j_call: TRBJ2-2
v_call: TRBV9
cdr3_aa: CASSVGTGYTGELFF

d_call: .
clone_size: few
j_call: TRBJ1-4
v_call: TRBV7-9
cdr3_aa: CASSLVAADEKLFF

d_call: .
clone_size: .
j_call: TRBJ2-1
v_call: TRBV7-3
cdr3_aa: CASSLLAIEGSYNEQFF

d_call: .
clone_size: few
j_call: TRBJ2-2
v_call: TRBV25-1
cdr3_aa: CASSVMAGELFF

d_call: .
clone_size: many
j_call: TRBJ2-2
v_call: TRBV10-1
cdr3_aa: CASSGQFTGELFF

d_call: .
clone_size: few
j_call: TRBJ1-2
v_call: TRBV6-6
cdr3_aa: CASSYSPTNYGYTF

d_call: .
clone_size: .
j_call: TRBJ2-3
v_call: TRBV7-9
cdr3_aa: CASSLVLARTTDTQYF